This T cell receptor (beta chain) was identified in a study of identical twins. Regarding this clonotype: Its target is unknown. Germline and junction disagree at one end, which may indicate a read error.

The CDR3 totals 20 residues. A template switching step contributed a universal primer site, while unique molecular identifiers were present in the cDNA. TCRdb itself ran the 5' RACE reads through MiXCR, one entry per CDR3 protein. The data hold about 890,000 distinct CDR3 sequences, with 12% observed a single time. General study findings and limits: Conclusions came from cross-sectional statistical analysis, not from following the same donors. The study found excess low generation probability among twin-shared out-of-frame alpha sequences. The more abundant beta clonotypes in cord blood had fewer insertions, and memory repertoires did not show this.

The sample also formed part of further work on yellow fever vaccine responses in identical twins.

This receptor was taken from a woman aged 18-29 years in good health. This chain uses TRBV12-3 or TRBV12-4 with TRBJ2-1, with 10 bases that match TRBD2. What was sequenced was PBMCs. The CDR3 nucleotides are TGTGCCGGCAGTCCAAACCTTTTCTTTTCAGCGGGAGGGTCCTACAATGAGCAGTTCTTC. Translated: CAGSPNLFFSAGGSYNEQFF.